This T cell receptor beta chain stems from a study of cytomegalovirus exposure and HLA in healthy donors. Study information: The same platform was used for the 130 or so validation repertoires as for the 600 to 700 first-cohort repertoires, as reported in a later analysis.

Only in-frame clones appear in the TCRdb table, and some are missing; sequencing was by immunoSEQ multiplex PCR. Seen here are 140,000 to 150,000 clones, about 94% observed once, and the top ten hold roughly 1.9%. As regards this clone: The antigen is unknown.

Notes on the study in general: It was reportedly the case that the classifier diagnosed cytomegalovirus status with high specificity and sensitivity. CMV antigen specificity of three CMV-associated chains was confirmed in vitro. There were some public TCRs occurring in many donors, but most TCR sequences were rare.

Germline values: CDR1 LNHDA, CDR2 SQIVND (reference sequence). This CDR3 has 13 amino acids. V lost 6 bases, J lost 6 bases, and 4 bases stayed unmatched. This clonotype was sampled from a man younger than 30 in good health and CMV-seropositive. Sequencing input: PBMCs. The chain employs TRBV19 and TRBJ1-2, with 10 bases aligning to TRBD1. The CDR3: CASRETGGDGYTF. CDR3 bases: TGTGCCAGTAGGGAGACAGGGGGCGATGGCTACACCTTC.